This TCR beta chain emerged from a study of PD-L1 blockade in urothelial cancer. Germline-derived CDR1 and CDR2 are SGHRS and YFSETQ. V gave up 4 bases and J gave up 2 bases; unmatched junction bases: 9. This CDR3 comprises 15 residues. Measured with immunoSEQ multiplex PCR; TCRdb has only the in-frame clones, and not every one. In the table there are roughly 36,000 clones, more than 85% of which are singletons. The sequence derives from a man aged 60 to 75 with urothelial cancer. The chain couples TRBV5-1 to TRBJ2-7, with TRBD2 matching over 7 bases. Source: PBMCs, taken around atezolizumab (anti-PD-L1) treatment. CDR3 sequence (DNA): TGCGCCAGCAGCCCCTACGCGGGAGCCCCCTACGAGCAGTACTTC. It specifies CASSPYAGAPYEQYF. Complete variable domain (other parts from reference TRBV5-1 and TRBJ2-7): KAGVTQTPRYLIKTRGQQVTLSCSPISGHRSVSWYQQTPGQGLQFLFEYFSETQRNKGNFPGRFSGRQFSNSRSEMNVSTLELGDSALYLCASSPYAGAPYEQYFGPGTRLTVT.